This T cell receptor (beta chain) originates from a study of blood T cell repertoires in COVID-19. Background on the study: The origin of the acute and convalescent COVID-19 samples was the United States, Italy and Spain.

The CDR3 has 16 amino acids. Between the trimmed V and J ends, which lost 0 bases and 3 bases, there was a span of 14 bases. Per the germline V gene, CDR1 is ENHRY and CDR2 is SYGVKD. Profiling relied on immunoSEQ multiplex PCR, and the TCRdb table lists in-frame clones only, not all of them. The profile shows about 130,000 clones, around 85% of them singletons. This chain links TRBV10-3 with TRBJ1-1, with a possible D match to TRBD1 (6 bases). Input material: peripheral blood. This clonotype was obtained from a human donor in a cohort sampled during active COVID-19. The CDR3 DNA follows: TGTGCCATCAGTGAGTCGGGGGCAAGTCTAGACACTGAAGCTTTCTTT. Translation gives CAISESGASLDTEAFF.